The 8 T cell receptor beta chains presented below share a single source sample, sequenced in a study of yellow fever vaccine responses in identical twins. TCRdb passed the RT-PCR reads through MiXCR, listing each CDR3 protein once. The sample records about 20,000 distinct CDR3 sequences, over 65% being singletons. Specimen: T cells from blood (PBMCs), unsorted or a sorted subset (not recorded which), collected before or after yellow fever vaccination (not recorded which). Receptor source: a woman aged 18-29 years who received the yellow fever vaccine.

V is TRBV11-1 and J is TRBJ1-1; 8 bases agree with TRBD1. CDR3 length: 15 residues. With V trimmed by 5 bases and J by 7 bases, 12 bases remained unmatched. Per germline, CDR1 SGHAT and CDR2 FQDESV (reference sequence). This CDR3 reads CASSRGGGTGSEAFF. The CDR3 DNA reads TGTGCCAGCAGCCGAGGGGGGGGGACAGGTAGTGAAGCTTTCTTT.

This clonotype turned up a few times. The chain links TRBV12-2 to TRBJ2-1. TRBV12-2 is assigned pseudogene status. The CDR3 loop spans 16 amino acids. CDR3 loop: CASRLPGGSSYNEQFF. CDR3 DNA sequence: TGTGCAAGTCGCCTACCGGGAGGGAGCTCCTACAATGAGCAGTTCTTC.

The chain is built from TRBV10-3 and TRBJ2-2; D assignment may be TRBD1 or TRBD2 (5 bases each). The germline V and J ends were trimmed by 4 bases and 1 base, with 16 bases remaining between them. This CDR3 spans 17 amino acids. From germline, CDR1 is ENHRY and CDR2 SYGVKD. Here the CDR3 reads CAISVKGPRENTGELFF. CDR3 in DNA: TGTGCCATCAGTGTAAAGGGACCGAGAGAGAACACCGGGGAGCTGTTTTTT.

This chain joins TRBV14 and TRBJ2-7, with TRBD1 matching 8 bases. The CDR3 runs 13 residues. V lost 4 bases to trimming and J lost 6 bases; unmatched junction nucleotides: 5. The germline gives CDR1 SGHDN, CDR2 FVKESK. This chain's CDR3 is CASSPGQVGEQYV. The CDR3 coding sequence is TGTGCCAGCAGCCCGGGACAGGTCGGCGAGCAGTACGTC.

The genes are TRBV15 and TRBJ2-3, with D unresolved. V lost 3 bases and J lost 3, with 4 bases in between. The CDR3 sequence is 12 residues long. Germline CDR1 is LNHNV and CDR2 is YYDKDF (reference sequence). CDR3 region: CATSSRTDTQYF. DNA of the CDR3: TGTGCCACCAGCAGTCGAACAGATACGCAGTATTTT.

The chain combines TRBV12-3 or TRBV12-4 with TRBJ1-6; tentative D call: TRBD1 (5 bases). V lost 4 bases and J 9 bases, leaving 10 bases between the germline ends. The CDR3 runs 13 residues. The CDR3 bases are TGTGCCAGCAGTTGGGGCCCCGGTTCACCCCTCCACTTT. This gives the protein CASSWGPGSPLHF.

This clonotype was picked up a small number of times. V and J are TRBV5-2 and TRBJ2-5; the DNA was not compared with TRBD2, the D call given in the table. TRBV5-2 is a documented pseudogene. This CDR3 has 13 residues. The CDR3 DNA reads as TGTGCCAGCAACGGGCCAAACCAAGAGACCCAGTACTTC. This encodes CASNGPNQETQYF.

This chain uses TRBV7-9 with TRBJ1-5; 8 bases match TRBD1. Losses at the gene ends were 5 bases for V and 4 bases for J; bases not matched to a gene: 7. The CDR3 totals 15 residues. Germline CDR1 and CDR2: SEHNR and FQNEAQ (reference sequence). The CDR3 DNA reads TGTGCCAGCAGCAATACAGGGGGGATTAATCAGCCCCAGCATTTT. Its protein product is CASSNTGGINQPQHF.